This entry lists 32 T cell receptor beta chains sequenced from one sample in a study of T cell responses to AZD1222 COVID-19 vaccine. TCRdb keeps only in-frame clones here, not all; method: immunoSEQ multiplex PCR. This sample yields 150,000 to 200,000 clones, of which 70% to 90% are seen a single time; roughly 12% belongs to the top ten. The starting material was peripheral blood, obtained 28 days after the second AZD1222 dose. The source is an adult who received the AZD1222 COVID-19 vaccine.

The chain's CDR3 is CAGSQRHTNEKLFF. CDR3 coding DNA: TGTGCCGGCTCTCAGCGCCATACTAATGAAAAACTGTTTTTT. This chain joins TRBV6-6 and TRBJ1-4; D gene uncertain. The CDR3 contains 14 residues. The V gene's germline CDR1 is MNHNY and CDR2 SVGAGI (reference sequence). Between the trimmed V and J ends, which lost 11 bases and 2 bases, there was a span of 15 bases.

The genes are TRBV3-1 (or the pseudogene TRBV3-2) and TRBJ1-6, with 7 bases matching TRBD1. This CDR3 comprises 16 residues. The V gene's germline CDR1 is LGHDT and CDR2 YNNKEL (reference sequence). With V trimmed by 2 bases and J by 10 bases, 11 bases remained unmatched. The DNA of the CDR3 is TGTGCCAGCAGCCAAAAGCCGACAGGGAGAGGATCACCCCTCCACTTT. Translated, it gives CASSQKPTGRGSPLHF.

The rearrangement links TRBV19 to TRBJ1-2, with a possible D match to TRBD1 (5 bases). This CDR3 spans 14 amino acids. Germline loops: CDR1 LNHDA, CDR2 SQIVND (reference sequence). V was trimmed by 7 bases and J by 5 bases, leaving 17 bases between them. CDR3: CASTLGDRSYGYTF. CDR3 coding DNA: TGTGCCAGTACCCTAGGGGACCGCAGTTATGGCTACACCTTC.

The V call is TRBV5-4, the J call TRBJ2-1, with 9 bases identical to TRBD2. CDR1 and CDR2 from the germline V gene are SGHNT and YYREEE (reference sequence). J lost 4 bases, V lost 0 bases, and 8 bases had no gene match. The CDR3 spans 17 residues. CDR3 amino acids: CASSLEGGGAAYNEQFF. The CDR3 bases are TGTGCCAGCAGCTTGGAGGGCGGGGGGGCCGCATACAATGAGCAGTTCTTC.

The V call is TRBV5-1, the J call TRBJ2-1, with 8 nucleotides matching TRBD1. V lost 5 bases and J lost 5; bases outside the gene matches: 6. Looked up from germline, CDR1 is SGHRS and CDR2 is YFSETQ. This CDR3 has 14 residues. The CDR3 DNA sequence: TGCGCCAGCAGTGCTCAGGGGGCCGACAATGAGCAGTTCTTC. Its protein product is CASSAQGADNEQFF.

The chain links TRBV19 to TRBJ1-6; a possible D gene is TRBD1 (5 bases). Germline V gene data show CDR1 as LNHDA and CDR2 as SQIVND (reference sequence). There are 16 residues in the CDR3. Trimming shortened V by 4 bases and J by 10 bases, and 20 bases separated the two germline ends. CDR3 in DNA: TGTGCCAGTAGTAGGGGCCGATTGGCAGGTGAATCACCCCTCCACTTT. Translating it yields CASSRGRLAGESPLHF.

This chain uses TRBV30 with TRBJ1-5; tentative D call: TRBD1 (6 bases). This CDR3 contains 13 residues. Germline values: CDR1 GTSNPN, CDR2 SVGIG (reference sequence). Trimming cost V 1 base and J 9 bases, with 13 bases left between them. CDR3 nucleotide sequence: TGTGCCTGGAGTGAGGGGGGAGGTAGGCCCCAGCATTTT. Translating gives CAWSEGGGRPQHF.

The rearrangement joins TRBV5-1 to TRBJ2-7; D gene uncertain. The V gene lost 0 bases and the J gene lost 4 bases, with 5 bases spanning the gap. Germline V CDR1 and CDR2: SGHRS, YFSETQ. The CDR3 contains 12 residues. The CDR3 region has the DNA TGCGCCAGCAGCTTGGATTTTTACGAGCAGTACTTC. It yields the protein CASSLDFYEQYF.

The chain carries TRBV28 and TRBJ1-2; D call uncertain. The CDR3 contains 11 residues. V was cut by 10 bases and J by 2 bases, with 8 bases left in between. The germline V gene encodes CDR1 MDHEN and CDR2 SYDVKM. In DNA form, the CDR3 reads TGTGCCACTACAGAGAACTATGGCTACACCTTC. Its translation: CATTENYGYTF.

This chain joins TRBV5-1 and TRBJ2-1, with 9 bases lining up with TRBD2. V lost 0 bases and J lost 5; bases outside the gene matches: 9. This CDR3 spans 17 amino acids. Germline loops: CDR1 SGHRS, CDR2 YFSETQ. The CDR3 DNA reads TGCGCCAGCAGCTTGGATCTGCTAGCGGGGACAAACAATGAGCAGTTCTTC. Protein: CASSLDLLAGTNNEQFF. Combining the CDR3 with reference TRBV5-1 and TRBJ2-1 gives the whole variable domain KAGVTQTPRYLIKTRGQQVTLSCSPISGHRSVSWYQQTPGQGLQFLFEYFSETQRNKGNFPGRFSGRQFSNSRSEMNVSTLELGDSALYLCASSLDLLAGTNNEQFFGPGTRLTVL.

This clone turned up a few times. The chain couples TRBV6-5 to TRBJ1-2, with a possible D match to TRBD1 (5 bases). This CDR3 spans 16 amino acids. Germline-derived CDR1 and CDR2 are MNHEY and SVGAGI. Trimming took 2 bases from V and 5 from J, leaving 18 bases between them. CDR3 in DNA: TGTGCCAGCAGTTACAGTCCTACAGGCTTTGGGTATGGCTACACCTTC. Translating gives CASSYSPTGFGYGYTF.

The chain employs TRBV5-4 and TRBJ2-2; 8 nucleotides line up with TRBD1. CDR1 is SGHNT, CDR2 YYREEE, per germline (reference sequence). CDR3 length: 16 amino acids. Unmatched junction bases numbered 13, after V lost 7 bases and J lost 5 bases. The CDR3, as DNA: TGTGCCAGCGGACCCACCGGGACAGGATTGACCGGGGAGCTGTTTTTT. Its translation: CASGPTGTGLTGELFF.

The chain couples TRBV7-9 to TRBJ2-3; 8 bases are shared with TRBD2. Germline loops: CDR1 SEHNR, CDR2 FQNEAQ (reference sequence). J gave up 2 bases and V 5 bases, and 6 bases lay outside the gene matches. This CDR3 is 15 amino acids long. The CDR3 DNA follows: TGTGCCAGCAGCCGTAGCGGGGAGACCACAGATACGCAGTATTTT. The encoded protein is CASSRSGETTDTQYF.

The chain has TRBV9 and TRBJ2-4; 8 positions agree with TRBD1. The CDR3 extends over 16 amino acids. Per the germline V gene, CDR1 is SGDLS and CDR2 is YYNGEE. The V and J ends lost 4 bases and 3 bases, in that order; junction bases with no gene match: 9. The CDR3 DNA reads TGTGCCAGCAGCCCCACGCCGGACAGGGACAAAAACATTCAGTACTTC. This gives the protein CASSPTPDRDKNIQYF.

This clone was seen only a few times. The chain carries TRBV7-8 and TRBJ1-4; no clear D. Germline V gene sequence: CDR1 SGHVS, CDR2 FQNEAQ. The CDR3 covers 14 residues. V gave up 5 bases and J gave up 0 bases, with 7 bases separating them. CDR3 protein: CASSRAATNEKLFF. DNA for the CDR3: TGTGCCAGCAGCCGAGCTGCAACTAATGAAAAACTGTTTTTT.

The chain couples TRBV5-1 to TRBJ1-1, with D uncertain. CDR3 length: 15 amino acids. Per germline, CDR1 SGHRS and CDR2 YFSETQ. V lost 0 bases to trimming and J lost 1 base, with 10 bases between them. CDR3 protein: CASSLGGGENTEAFF. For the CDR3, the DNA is TGCGCCAGCAGCTTGGGTGGCGGAGAGAACACTGAAGCTTTCTTT. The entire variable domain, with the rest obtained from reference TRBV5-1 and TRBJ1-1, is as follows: KAGVTQTPRYLIKTRGQQVTLSCSPISGHRSVSWYQQTPGQGLQFLFEYFSETQRNKGNFPGRFSGRQFSNSRSEMNVSTLELGDSALYLCASSLGGGENTEAFFGQGTRLTVV.

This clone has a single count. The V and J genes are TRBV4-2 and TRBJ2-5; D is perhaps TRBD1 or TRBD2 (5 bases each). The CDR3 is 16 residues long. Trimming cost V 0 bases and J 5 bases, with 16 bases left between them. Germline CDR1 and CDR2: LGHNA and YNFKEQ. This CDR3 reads CASSQDHQRGRETQYF. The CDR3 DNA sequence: TGTGCCAGCAGCCAAGATCACCAACGGGGCAGGGAGACCCAGTACTTC.

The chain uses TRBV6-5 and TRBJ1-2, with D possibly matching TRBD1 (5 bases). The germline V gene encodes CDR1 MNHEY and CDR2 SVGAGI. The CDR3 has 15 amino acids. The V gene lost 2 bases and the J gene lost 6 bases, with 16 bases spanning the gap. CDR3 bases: TGTGCCAGCAGTTACGTCGGGCAGGGCGCCCATGGCTACACCTTC. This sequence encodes CASSYVGQGAHGYTF.

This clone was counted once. The CDR3 DNA follows: TGTGCCAGCAGCGTGACGGGAGATGGGGTTTACAATGAGCAGTTCTTC. Its protein is CASSVTGDGVYNEQFF. The rearrangement uses TRBV9 and TRBJ2-1; TRBD2 might be the D (6 bases). V was clipped by 2 bases and J by 4 bases, with 16 bases between them. CDR3 length equals 16 residues. Germline V gives CDR1 SGDLS, CDR2 YYNGEE.

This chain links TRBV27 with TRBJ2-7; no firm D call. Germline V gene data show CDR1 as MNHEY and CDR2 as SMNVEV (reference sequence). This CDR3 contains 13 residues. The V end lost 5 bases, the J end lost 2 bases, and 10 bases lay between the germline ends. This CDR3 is CASSRPNTYEQYF. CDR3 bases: TGTGCCAGCAGTAGGCCGAACACCTACGAGCAGTACTTC.

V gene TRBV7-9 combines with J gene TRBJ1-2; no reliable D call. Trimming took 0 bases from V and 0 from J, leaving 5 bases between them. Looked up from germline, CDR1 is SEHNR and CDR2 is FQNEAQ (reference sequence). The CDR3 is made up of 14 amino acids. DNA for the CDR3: TGTGCCAGCAGCTTAGCTACAGCTAACTATGGCTACACCTTC. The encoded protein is CASSLATANYGYTF.

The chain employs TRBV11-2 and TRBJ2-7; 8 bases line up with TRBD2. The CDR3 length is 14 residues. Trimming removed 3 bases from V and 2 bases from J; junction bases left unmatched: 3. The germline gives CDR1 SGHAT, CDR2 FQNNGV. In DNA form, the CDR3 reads TGTGCCAGCAGCTTCGGGACTAGACCCTACGAGCAGTACTTC. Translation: CASSFGTRPYEQYF.

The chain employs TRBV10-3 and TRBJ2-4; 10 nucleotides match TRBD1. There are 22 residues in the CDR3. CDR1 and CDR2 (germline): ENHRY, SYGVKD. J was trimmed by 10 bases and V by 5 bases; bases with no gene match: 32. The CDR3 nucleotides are TGTGCCATCAGTCCCATGGGACAGGGGACAAAGGGGCTAAGCGGGCCTACGGGGATTCAGTACTTC. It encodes CAISPMGQGTKGLSGPTGIQYF.

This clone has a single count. The CDR3 sequence is CAISESTGLGGYTF. CDR3 nucleotide sequence: TGTGCCATCAGTGAGTCTACAGGGTTGGGAGGCTACACCTTC. The chain joins TRBV10-3 to TRBJ1-2, with D possibly TRBD1 on 6 matching bases. From germline, CDR1 is ENHRY and CDR2 SYGVKD. Trimming stripped 0 bases from V and 8 bases from J, with 13 bases between. This CDR3 has 14 amino acids.

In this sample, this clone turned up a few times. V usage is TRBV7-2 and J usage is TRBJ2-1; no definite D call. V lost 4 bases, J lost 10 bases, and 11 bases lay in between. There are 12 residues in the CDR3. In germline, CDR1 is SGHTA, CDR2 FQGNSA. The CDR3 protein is CASSSLTWEQFF. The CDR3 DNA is TGTGCCAGCAGCTCCCTAACTTGGGAGCAGTTCTTC.

The CDR3 DNA reads as TGTGCCAGCAGTCCGATCTCCGGGACGAGAAGAGCAACTAATGAAAAACTGTTTTTT. It specifies CASSPISGTRRATNEKLFF. V is TRBV27 and J is TRBJ1-4; possible D gene TRBD1, 5 bases. V was pared by 5 bases and J by 0 bases, with 22 bases between. The CDR3 contains 19 residues. Germline loops: CDR1 MNHEY, CDR2 SMNVEV (reference sequence).

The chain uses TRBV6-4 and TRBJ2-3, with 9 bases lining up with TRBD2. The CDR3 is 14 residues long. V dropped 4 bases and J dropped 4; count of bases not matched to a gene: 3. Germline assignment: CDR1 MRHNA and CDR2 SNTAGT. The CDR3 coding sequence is TGTGCCAGCAGTGTTAGCGGGAGATCAGATACGCAGTATTTT. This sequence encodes CASSVSGRSDTQYF.

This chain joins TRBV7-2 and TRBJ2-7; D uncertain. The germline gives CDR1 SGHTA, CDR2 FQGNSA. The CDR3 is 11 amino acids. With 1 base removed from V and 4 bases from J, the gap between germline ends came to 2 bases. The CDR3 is CASSLEYEQYF. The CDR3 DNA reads TGTGCCAGCAGCTTAGAGTACGAGCAGTACTTC.

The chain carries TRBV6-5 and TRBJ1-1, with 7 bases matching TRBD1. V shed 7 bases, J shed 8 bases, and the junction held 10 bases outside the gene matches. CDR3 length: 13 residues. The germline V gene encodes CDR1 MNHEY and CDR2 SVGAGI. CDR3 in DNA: TGTGCCAGCACGACGCCCGGGACAGCCGAAGCTTTCTTT. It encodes CASTTPGTAEAFF.

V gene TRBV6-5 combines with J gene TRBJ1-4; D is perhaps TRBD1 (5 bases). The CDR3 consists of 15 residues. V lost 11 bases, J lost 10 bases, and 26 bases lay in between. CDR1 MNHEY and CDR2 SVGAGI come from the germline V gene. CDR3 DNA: TGTGCCGCGTCCCGTGGGGGAGAGACCTCTCCAAAACTGTTTTTT. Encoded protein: CAASRGGETSPKLFF.

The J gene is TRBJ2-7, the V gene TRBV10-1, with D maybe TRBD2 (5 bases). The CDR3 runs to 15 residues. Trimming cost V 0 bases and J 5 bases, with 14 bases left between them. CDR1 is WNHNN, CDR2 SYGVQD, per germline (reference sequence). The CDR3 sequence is CASSESPGEGHEQYF. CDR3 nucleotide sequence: TGCGCCAGCAGTGAGTCTCCTGGAGAGGGCCACGAGCAGTACTTC.

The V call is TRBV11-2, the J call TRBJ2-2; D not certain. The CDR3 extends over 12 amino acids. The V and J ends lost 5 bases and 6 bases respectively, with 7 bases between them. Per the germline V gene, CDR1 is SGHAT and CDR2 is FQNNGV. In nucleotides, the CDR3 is TGTGCCAGCAGCCGGGTCGCCGGGGAGCTGTTTTTT. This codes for CASSRVAGELFF.